Presented here are 30 T cell receptor beta chains from one specimen sequenced in a study of cytomegalovirus exposure and HLA in healthy donors. Primers included in the PCR were 60 Vbeta and 13 Jbeta primers. Profiled with immunoSEQ multiplex PCR; TCRdb holds only in-frame clones, not every one. The sample's table shows around 97,000 clones. The specimen sequenced was PBMCs. Receptors were obtained from a man aged 40-49 years in good health and CMV-seronegative.

Of note for this clone: Germline and junction disagree at one end, which may indicate a read error. The genes are TRBV15 and TRBJ2-3; 7 bases map to TRBD1. Germline CDR1 and CDR2: LNHNV and YYDKDF (reference sequence). The CDR3 totals 14 residues. The CDR3 reads CATSSSRQGPDRDF. As DNA, the CDR3 is TGTGCCACCAGCTCCTCAAGACAGGGCCCAGATAGGGATTTT.

The J gene is TRBJ1-1, the V gene TRBV5-1, with 8 bases lining up with TRBD1. This CDR3 comprises 15 residues. CDR1 SGHRS and CDR2 YFSETQ come from the germline V gene. J gave up 5 bases and V 1 base, and 7 bases lay outside the gene matches. The CDR3 here is CASSLRAGGDTEAFF. The CDR3 nucleotides are TGCGCCAGCAGCTTGAGGGCAGGGGGCGATACTGAAGCTTTCTTT.

The chain recombines TRBV19 with TRBJ1-6; 8 bases map to TRBD1. Trimming took 7 bases from V and 7 from J; bases not matched to a gene: 3. The germline V gene has CDR1 LNHDA and CDR2 SQIVND (reference sequence). The CDR3 length is 13 residues. The CDR3 DNA reads as TGTGCCAGTAAGGACAGGGACAATTCACCCCTCCACTTT. Translated, it gives CASKDRDNSPLHF.

The rearrangement joins TRBV30 to TRBJ2-1; TRBD1 might be the D (5 bases). The V end was cut by 1 base, the J end by 6 bases, with 16 bases between. The CDR3 loop spans 15 amino acids. In germline, CDR1 is GTSNPN, CDR2 SVGIG (reference sequence). CDR3 coding DNA: TGTGCCTGGAGTGACGGGTTCCCTGGGGCCAATGAGCAGTTCTTC. It codes for CAWSDGFPGANEQFF.

The genes are TRBV2 and TRBJ2-5, with no clear D. Gene TRBJ2-7 matches the end of the DNA better, so the J call may be wrong. Germline V gives CDR1 SNHLY, CDR2 FYNNEI. The CDR3 is made up of 11 amino acids. CDR3 bases: TGTGCCAGCAGTCAATCCTACGAGCAGTACTTC. It yields the protein CASSQSYEQYF.

The chain joins TRBV6-5 to TRBJ1-2; TRBD1 agrees at 7 bases. The CDR3 sequence is 14 residues long. V shed 5 bases, J shed 4 bases, and the junction held 7 bases outside the gene matches. Germline V gives CDR1 MNHEY, CDR2 SVGAGI. The CDR3 here is CASSDRDSGYGYTF. For the CDR3, the DNA is TGTGCCAGCAGTGATAGGGACAGCGGCTATGGCTACACCTTC.

The V gene is TRBV7-6, the J gene TRBJ2-7; 11 bases are shared with TRBD2. This CDR3 has 18 residues. Germline assignment: CDR1 SGHVS and CDR2 FNYEAQ. J lost 2 bases, V lost 5 bases, and 14 bases had no gene match. The CDR3 loop is CASSPIVVAGGIPYEQYF. The CDR3 DNA follows: TGTGCCAGCAGCCCCATAGTGGTAGCGGGAGGGATCCCCTACGAGCAGTACTTC.

The genes are TRBV4-2 and TRBJ2-2; the D gene is possibly TRBD1 (6 bases). Germline CDR1 reads LGHNA; CDR2 reads YNFKEQ. V dropped 2 bases and J dropped 6 bases, with 13 bases sitting between them. The CDR3 loop spans 15 amino acids. CDR3 bases: TGTGCCAGCAGCCAACAACACAGGGTCGCCGGGGAGCTGTTTTTT. This codes for CASSQQHRVAGELFF.

V and J are TRBV29-1 and TRBJ2-3; D may be TRBD2 (6 bases). CDR3 size: 15 residues. Trimming removed 7 bases from V and 0 bases from J, with 17 bases in between. Germline-derived CDR1 and CDR2 are SQVTM and ANQGSEA. DNA of the CDR3: TGCAGCGGGGCCGGGGGAAAGGTGAGCACAGATACGCAGTATTTT. Translating gives CSGAGGKVSTDTQYF.

The gene calls are TRBV6-1 and TRBJ2-2; D is perhaps TRBD2 (6 bases). The CDR3 runs to 15 residues. The V gene's germline CDR1 is MNHNS and CDR2 SASEGT. V lost 5 bases to trimming and J lost 1 base, with 11 bases between them. CDR3 coding DNA: TGTGCCAGCAGTTCTCCCGGGGGGAACACCGGGGAGCTGTTTTTT. It is translated as CASSSPGGNTGELFF.

CDR3 bases: TGTGCCAGCAGTTACTCCGGGACTTATAGCACAGATACGCAGTATTTT. Protein product: CASSYSGTYSTDTQYF. V usage is TRBV6-5 and J usage is TRBJ2-3; tentative D call: TRBD2 (6 bases). Trimming took off 0 bases at V and 0 bases at J, with 10 bases between the two ends. There are 16 residues in the CDR3. Germline V gene lookup returns CDR1 MNHEY and CDR2 SVGAGI.

The chain is built from TRBV5-6 and TRBJ2-1; weak D call: TRBD1 (5 bases). Trimming removed 1 base from V and 7 bases from J, with 15 bases in between. The CDR3 length is 15 residues. CDR1 SGHDT and CDR2 YYEEEE come from the germline V gene. This chain's CDR3 is CASSLRQLVGNEQFF. CDR3 coding DNA: TGTGCCAGCAGCTTGCGACAGCTCGTGGGGAATGAGCAGTTCTTC.

The CDR3 DNA reads as TGTGCCAGCAGCTTAGATCAGTCAATTTGGGAGCAGTTCTTC. Translating it yields CASSLDQSIWEQFF. The V gene is TRBV11-2, the J gene TRBJ2-1; unclear D gene. The CDR3 length is 14 residues. The ends were cut back, 0 bases at V and 10 bases at J, with 13 bases in the middle. The germline gives CDR1 SGHAT, CDR2 FQNNGV.

This rearrangement joins TRBV4-2 to TRBJ1-4, with 7 bases fitting TRBD1. J was trimmed by 6 bases and V by 0 bases; bases with no gene match: 1. The CDR3 length is 14 residues. CDR1 is LGHNA and CDR2 is YNFKEQ in the germline V gene. CDR3 sequence reads: CASSQDDRDEKLFF. CDR3 sequence (DNA): TGTGCCAGCAGCCAAGATGACAGGGATGAAAAACTGTTTTTT.

V gene TRBV2 combines with J gene TRBJ2-7; 11 bases map to TRBD1. The CDR3 has 15 residues. V dropped 6 bases and J dropped 7; count of bases not matched to a gene: 11. The germline V gene encodes CDR1 SNHLY and CDR2 FYNNEI. CDR3 DNA sequence: TGTGCCAGCAGGGGGCGTCGGGACAGGGGGGAGGAGCAGTACTTC. This codes for CASRGRRDRGEEQYF. Full variable domain (remainder filled in from reference TRBV2 and TRBJ2-7): EPEVTQTPSHQVTQMGQEVILRCVPISNHLYFYWYRQILGQKVEFLVSFYNNEISEKSEIFDDQFSVERPDGSNFTLKIRSTKLEDSAMYFCASRGRRDRGEEQYFGPGTRLTVT.

V and J are TRBV19 and TRBJ1-2, with 9 bases fitting TRBD1. This CDR3 has 15 amino acids. V lost 4 bases, J lost 6 bases, and 9 bases stayed unmatched. CDR1 and CDR2 (germline): LNHDA, SQIVND (reference sequence). CDR3 residues: CASSTFGTGGDGYTF. In DNA form, the CDR3 reads TGTGCCAGTAGTACCTTCGGAACAGGGGGCGATGGCTACACCTTC.

This chain links TRBV11-2 with TRBJ2-3; a weak D match, TRBD2 (6 bases). V was pared by 7 bases and J by 2 bases, with 10 bases between. CDR3 length: 13 residues. Germline V gene lookup returns CDR1 SGHAT and CDR2 FQNNGV. In DNA form, the CDR3 reads TGTGCCAGCACCCGGGGGACCACAGATACGCAGTATTTT. It encodes CASTRGTTDTQYF.

The V gene is TRBV7-2, the J gene TRBJ2-7, with 12 bases that match TRBD1. The CDR3 consists of 21 residues. V trimming: 0 bases; J trimming: 5 bases; junction bases outside the gene matches: 20. Germline loops: CDR1 SGHTA, CDR2 FQGNSA. CDR3 coding DNA: TGTGCCAGCAGCTTAGCCTCTGGGACAGGGGGCCCCGGGACTTCGCACCACGAGCAGTACTTC. It yields the protein CASSLASGTGGPGTSHHEQYF.

This sequence joins TRBV30 and TRBJ1-5; perhaps TRBD1 as D (5 bases). The CDR3 is 14 residues long. V dropped 1 base and J dropped 6 bases, with 13 bases sitting between them. Germline CDR1 GTSNPN, CDR2 SVGIG (reference sequence). For the CDR3, the DNA is TGTGCCTGGAGTGACTTGGGCGGGGGTCAGCCCCAGCATTTT. Translating it yields CAWSDLGGGQPQHF.

CDR3 bases: TGCGCCAGCAGCTTGGTGGGGAGGTCAGATACGCAGTATTTT. This translates into CASSLVGRSDTQYF. The V call is TRBV5-1, the J call TRBJ2-3; weak D call: TRBD2 (6 bases). V was pared by 0 bases and J by 4 bases, with 9 bases between. Per the germline V gene, CDR1 is SGHRS and CDR2 is YFSETQ. The CDR3 is 14 residues long.

This chain links TRBV7-2 with TRBJ2-2; D not resolved. Per the germline V gene, CDR1 is SGHTA and CDR2 is FQGNSA. The CDR3 sequence is 12 residues long. V lost 3 bases and J 7 bases, leaving 6 bases between the germline ends. The CDR3 nucleotides read TGTGCCAGCAGCTTTATCGGCGGGGAGCTGTTTTTT. Its protein is CASSFIGGELFF.

The chain employs TRBV5-4 and TRBJ1-5; TRBD1 matches at 11 bases. Germline-derived CDR1 and CDR2 are SGHNT and YYREEE (reference sequence). Losses at the gene ends were 4 bases for V and 7 bases for J; bases not matched to a gene: 4. The CDR3 extends over 14 amino acids. This CDR3 reads CASSAGQGEQPQHF. DNA of the CDR3: TGTGCCAGCAGCGCGGGACAGGGGGAACAGCCCCAGCATTTT.

V and J are TRBV18 and TRBJ2-3, with TRBD1 matching 9 bases. Germline V gives CDR1 KGHSH, CDR2 LQKENI. Trimming removed 0 bases from V and 4 bases from J; junction bases left unmatched: 2. The CDR3 spans 15 residues. The CDR3 reads CASSPPGQGSDTQYF. CDR3 sequence (DNA): TGTGCCAGCTCACCACCGGGACAGGGATCAGATACGCAGTATTTT.

CDR3 protein: CASSSNVGLREQYF. DNA of the CDR3: TGTGCCAGCAGCTCCAACGTGGGACTGCGCGAGCAGTACTTC. V gene TRBV5-4 combines with J gene TRBJ2-5; perhaps TRBD2 as D (6 bases). The tail of the sequence fits TRBJ2-7 better, so the J call may be wrong. From germline, CDR1 is SGHNT and CDR2 YYREEE (reference sequence). The CDR3 consists of 14 residues.

The chain combines TRBV10-3 with TRBJ2-1; 9 nucleotides match TRBD2. Germline values: CDR1 ENHRY, CDR2 SYGVKD. The CDR3 totals 16 residues. J gave up 7 bases and V 0 bases, and 7 bases lay outside the gene matches. This CDR3 is CAISESGGGALNEQFF. CDR3 nucleotide sequence: TGTGCCATCAGTGAGTCTGGCGGGGGGGCTTTAAATGAGCAGTTCTTC.

The V and J genes are TRBV7-6 and TRBJ2-1; D remains unclear. The CDR3 consists of 19 residues. V lost 5 bases, J lost 1 base, and 24 bases lay in between. The germline CDR1 and CDR2 sequences are SGHVS and FNYEAQ. CDR3 coding DNA: TGTGCCAGCAGCCCGCTACAACCGACACAAATCGATTCCTACAATGAGCAGTTCTTC. Its protein is CASSPLQPTQIDSYNEQFF. Using reference TRBV7-6 and TRBJ2-1 for the parts outside the CDR3, the full variable domain is GAGVSQSPRYKVTKRGQDVALRCDPISGHVSLYWYRQALGQGPEFLTYFNYEAQQDKSGLPNDRFSAERPEGSISTLTIQRTEQRDSAMYRCASSPLQPTQIDSYNEQFFGPGTRLTVL.

The J gene is TRBJ2-1, the V gene TRBV7-2; D possibly corresponds to TRBD1 (5 bases). The V gene's germline CDR1 is SGHTA and CDR2 FQGNSA. This CDR3 is 15 amino acids long. The V and J ends lost 2 bases and 2 bases respectively, with 10 bases between them. CDR3 residues: CASSLQGATYNEQFF. The CDR3 region has the DNA TGTGCCAGCAGCTTACAAGGGGCGACCTACAATGAGCAGTTCTTC.

V and J are TRBV28 and TRBJ2-5, with unresolved D. TRBJ2-7 explains the end of the DNA better; the J call may be wrong. CDR3 length: 12 residues. From germline, CDR1 is MDHEN and CDR2 SYDVKM. This chain's CDR3 is CASSLNDYEQYF. CDR3 bases: TGTGCCAGCAGTTTAAACGACTACGAGCAGTACTTC.

This CDR3 is CASSGLAGGPVTQYF. Written as DNA, the CDR3 is TGTGCCAGCAGCGGACTAGCGGGAGGGCCGGTGACCCAGTACTTC. The chain uses TRBV9 and TRBJ2-5; 14 bases line up with TRBD2. V shed 3 bases and J 7 bases; nucleotides not matched to a gene: 5. The germline CDR1 and CDR2 sequences are SGDLS and YYNGEE. This CDR3 comprises 15 residues.

The rearrangement uses TRBV5-1 and TRBJ1-5; 10 bases match TRBD1. The CDR3 sequence is 17 residues long. CDR1 SGHRS and CDR2 YFSETQ come from the germline V gene. Trimming at V came to 0 bases and at J to 5 bases, leaving 8 bases not matched to a gene. CDR3 DNA: TGCGCCAGCAGCTTGGAGCCACAAGACAGGGGGCATCAGCCCCAGCATTTT. This translates into CASSLEPQDRGHQPQHF.